These 19 T cell receptor beta chains originate from one sample sequenced in a study of response to subunit inactivated influenza vaccine. MiXCR, run by TCRdb on the RT-PCR reads, gives a single entry per CDR3 protein. The data contain hundreds of thousands of distinct CDR3 sequences, roughly 20% of them singletons. The sample in question was PBMCs from blood, obtained less than 22 months after vaccination. These receptors were obtained from a man aged 45 to 75 who received an inactivated influenza vaccine.

The rearrangement links TRBV9 to TRBJ2-1; D not certain. V was cut by 0 bases and J by 0 bases, with 7 bases left in between. Germline CDR1 SGDLS, CDR2 YYNGEE. This CDR3 is built from 15 residues. This chain's CDR3 is CASSVEPSSYNEQFF. The CDR3 nucleotides read TGTGCCAGCAGCGTAGAGCCTAGCTCCTACAATGAGCAGTTCTTC.

The chain has TRBV28 and TRBJ2-1; D unclear. V lost 7 bases to trimming and J lost 5 bases, with 6 bases between them. CDR3 length: 11 amino acids. In germline, CDR1 is MDHEN, CDR2 SYDVKM. The CDR3, as DNA: TGTGCCAGCAACAGCGACAATGAGCAGTTCTTC. It specifies CASNSDNEQFF. Together with reference TRBV28 and TRBJ2-1, the CDR3 gives the full variable domain: DVKVTQSSRYLVKRTGEKVFLECVQDMDHENMFWYRQDPGLGLRLIYFSYDVKMKEKGDIPEGYSVSREKKERFSLILESASTNQTSMYLCASNSDNEQFFGPGTRLTVL.

This clonotype was counted between two and nine times. This sequence joins TRBV20-1 and TRBJ1-2, with TRBD1 identical over 7 bases. Germline CDR1 reads DFQATT; CDR2 reads SNEGSKA (reference sequence). The CDR3 loop spans 14 amino acids. V shed 5 bases, J shed 0 bases, and the junction held 6 bases outside the gene matches. The CDR3 sequence is CSADPRGPNYGYTF. CDR3 bases: TGCAGTGCTGATCCGAGGGGGCCTAACTATGGCTACACCTTC.

This clonotype was detected only a few times. The V gene is TRBV12-3 or TRBV12-4, the J gene TRBJ2-1; 9 positions match TRBD2. With 3 bases clipped from V and 9 bases from J, the junction kept 6 bases outside the gene matches. The CDR3 loop spans 14 amino acids. The CDR3 loop reads CASSLGSGSVEQFF. The CDR3 coding sequence is TGTGCCAGCAGTTTGGGTAGCGGGAGTGTTGAGCAGTTCTTC.

The chain employs TRBV12-3 or TRBV12-4 and TRBJ1-2; D remains ambiguous. The CDR3 extends over 14 amino acids. The V gene lost 5 bases and the J gene lost 6 bases, with 16 bases spanning the gap. The DNA for the CDR3 is TGTGCCAGCAGTGTAAGGACCGGTACAGATGGCTACACCTTC. Translated, it gives CASSVRTGTDGYTF.

V and J are TRBV18 and TRBJ2-1; D not certain. The CDR3 runs 15 residues. Trimming took 1 base from V and 9 from J, leaving 16 bases between them. Per the germline V gene, CDR1 is KGHSH and CDR2 is LQKENI. The CDR3 coding sequence is TGTGCCAGCTCACCACTTTCTGACCTAACAAGTGAGCAGTTCTTC. As protein: CASSPLSDLTSEQFF.

At least ten counts were recorded for this clonotype. The chain uses TRBV12-3 or TRBV12-4 and TRBJ1-2; no firm D call. The ends were cut back, 2 bases at V and 0 bases at J, with 7 bases in the middle. The CDR3 contains 14 residues. The CDR3 nucleotides read TGTGCCAGCAGTTTAAGGCGGTCTAACTATGGCTACACCTTC. Encoded protein: CASSLRRSNYGYTF.

This clonotype has a handful of counts. The chain recombines TRBV5-1 with TRBJ1-1, with D maybe TRBD1 (6 bases). Germline CDR1 is SGHRS and CDR2 is YFSETQ. V lost 0 bases and J 1 base, leaving 10 bases between the germline ends. CDR3 length: 15 residues. Here the CDR3 DNA reads TGCGCCAGCAGCTTGGCCCTGGACAGGAACACTGAAGCTTTCTTT. This encodes CASSLALDRNTEAFF. Looking up the rest from reference TRBV5-1 and TRBJ1-1 gives the full variable domain: KAGVTQTPRYLIKTRGQQVTLSCSPISGHRSVSWYQQTPGQGLQFLFEYFSETQRNKGNFPGRFSGRQFSNSRSEMNVSTLELGDSALYLCASSLALDRNTEAFFGQGTRLTVV.

This clonotype has just a few counts. V gene TRBV20-1 combines with J gene TRBJ1-5; TRBD1 agrees at 9 bases. The CDR3 has 15 amino acids. In germline, CDR1 is DFQATT, CDR2 SNEGSKA (reference sequence). Trimming removed 0 bases from V and 7 bases from J; junction bases left unmatched: 7. DNA for the CDR3: TGCAGTGCTAGAGATCCGACAGGGGGTCGACAGCCCCAGCATTTT. This codes for CSARDPTGGRQPQHF.

This clonotype was counted between two and nine times. DNA for the CDR3: TGCAGTGCTAGATCGGCTACTCGCTGGACAGATACGCAGTATTTT. Protein sequence: CSARSATRWTDTQYF. The chain joins TRBV20-1 to TRBJ2-3; D not resolved. Per germline, CDR1 DFQATT and CDR2 SNEGSKA (reference sequence). The CDR3 is 15 residues long. V was cut by 2 bases and J by 3 bases, with 15 bases left in between.

For this clonotype: A read error may be the cause here, since a much bigger clone is one base away. The chain is built from TRBV2 and TRBJ1-1; 7 nucleotides align to TRBD1. From germline, CDR1 is SNHLY and CDR2 FYNNEI. There are 14 residues in the CDR3. The junction had 10 bases not matched to a gene; V was cut back by 5 bases and J by 7 bases. This chain's CDR3 is CASSKDRVTIEAFF. The CDR3 DNA is TGTGCCAGCAGTAAAGACAGGGTAACCATTGAAGCTTTCTTT.

This clonotype was seen only a few times. The V call is TRBV11-2, the J call TRBJ2-1; a weak D match, TRBD2 (6 bases). Germline V gene sequence: CDR1 SGHAT, CDR2 FQNNGV. With 1 base removed from V and 8 bases from J, the gap between germline ends came to 12 bases. The CDR3 spans 14 residues. The CDR3 sequence: CASSLARESHEQFF. CDR3 nucleotides: TGTGCCAGCAGCTTAGCACGGGAGTCCCATGAGCAGTTCTTC.

Comments on this clonotype: This may be a read error: a much more frequent sequence differs by one nucleotide. The chain has TRBV20-1 and TRBJ1-4; 7 bases align to TRBD1. The CDR3 runs to 17 residues. Germline CDR1 reads DFQATT; CDR2 reads SNEGSKA (reference sequence). The CDR3 protein is CSARNLRQGSTNEKLLF. CDR3 coding DNA: TGCAGTGCTAGAAACCTTCGACAGGGTTCAACTAATGAAAAACTGCTTTTT.

V gene TRBV29-1 combines with J gene TRBJ2-7; D is unclear. The CDR3 is made up of 15 amino acids. Trimming left V 5 bases short and J 1 base short, with 18 bases between. CDR1 and CDR2 from the germline V gene are SQVTM and ANQGSEA. CDR3 region: CSVSGLRTNSYEQYF. The DNA for the CDR3 is TGCAGCGTTAGTGGCCTCCGGACCAATTCCTACGAGCAGTACTTC.

J is TRBJ1-4 and V is TRBV23-1; tentatively, D is TRBD1 (6 bases). TRBV23-1 is marked as an open reading frame, function uncertain. This CDR3 is built from 13 residues. V lost 11 bases, J lost 8 bases, and 18 bases lay in between. The CDR3 nucleotides read TGCGCCGGGGGCCGGGTCGCTGAGGAAAAACTGTTTTTT. It codes for CAGGRVAEEKLFF.

This clonotype occurred many times. The chain couples TRBV12-3 or TRBV12-4 to TRBJ1-2; D might be TRBD1 (5 bases). The V end lost 1 base, the J end lost 8 bases, and 17 bases lay between the germline ends. This CDR3 spans 15 amino acids. CDR3 sequence: CASSLGASGAGGYTF. The CDR3, as DNA: TGTGCCAGCAGTTTAGGTGCGAGCGGGGCAGGAGGCTACACCTTC.

This chain connects TRBV6-5 to TRBJ2-7; D is perhaps TRBD2 (6 bases). Germline values: CDR1 MNHEY, CDR2 SVGAGI. The V end lost 5 bases, the J end lost 7 bases, and 12 bases lay between the germline ends. This CDR3 has 12 amino acids. DNA for the CDR3: TGTGCCAGCAGTCCCTTTGCGGGGGAGCAGTACTTC. This sequence encodes CASSPFAGEQYF.

This chain joins TRBV29-1 and TRBJ1-1; D is possibly TRBD1 (6 bases). Germline V gives CDR1 SQVTM, CDR2 ANQGSEA. The CDR3 loop spans 13 amino acids. Trimming shortened V by 7 bases and J by 1 base, and 13 bases separated the two germline ends. CDR3 nucleotide sequence: TGCAGCGCAAGGGACACTTCGAACACTGAAGCTTTCTTT. Its protein product is CSARDTSNTEAFF. Based on the CDR3 plus reference TRBV29-1 and TRBJ1-1, the full variable domain is SAVISQKPSRDICQRGTSLTIQCQVDSQVTMMFWYRQQPGQSLTLIATANQGSEATYESGFVIDKFPISRPNLTFSTLTVSNMSPEDSSIYLCSARDTSNTEAFFGQGTRLTVV.

This clonotype has a handful of counts. The V and J genes are TRBV2 and TRBJ2-1, with a possible D match to TRBD2 (5 bases). The CDR3 totals 15 residues. Deletions cut 6 bases from V and 6 bases from J, with 18 bases between. Germline CDR1 and CDR2: SNHLY and FYNNEI. DNA of the CDR3: TGTGCCAGCAGCTTGAGCGGAACAACCCGCAATGAGCAGTTCTTC. Translating it yields CASSLSGTTRNEQFF.